The 5 T cell receptor beta chains given below trace back to one sample, sequenced in a study of control samples from healthy donors and cancer patients. Only in-frame clones appear in the TCRdb table, and some are missing; sequencing was by immunoSEQ multiplex PCR. The sample comprises around 110,000 clones, more than 75% of which are singletons, and 2.3% rests with the top ten. The sample consisted of blood. Source of these receptors: a woman in her 70s in good health.

The V gene is TRBV7-3, the J gene TRBJ1-1; no clear D gene. The germline V gene encodes CDR1 SGHTA and CDR2 FQGTGA. This CDR3 contains 13 residues. V was clipped by 0 bases and J by 0 bases, with 2 bases between them. For the CDR3, the DNA is TGTGCCAGCAGCTTAACGGTGAACACTGAAGCTTTCTTT. This codes for CASSLTVNTEAFF.

In this sample, this clone turned up once. The genes are TRBV4-1 and TRBJ2-3; TRBD2 might be the D (7 bases). V lost 4 bases and J 4 bases, leaving 15 bases between the germline ends. The CDR3 runs to 15 residues. CDR1 is MGHRA, CDR2 YSYEKL, per germline. CDR3 residues: CASSLDGGQADTQYF. The CDR3 nucleotides are TGCGCCAGCAGCCTGGACGGGGGGCAGGCAGATACGCAGTATTTT.

The V gene is TRBV12-3 or TRBV12-4, the J gene TRBJ2-2; D uncertain. The V end lost 6 bases, the J end lost 3 bases, and 8 bases lay between the germline ends. The CDR3 consists of 13 residues. This CDR3 reads CASSPDHTGELFF. CDR3 nucleotides: TGTGCCAGCAGCCCCGACCACACCGGGGAGCTGTTTTTT.

J is TRBJ1-1 and V is TRBV11-2; no reliable D call. Trimming pared 6 bases from V and 1 base from J, leaving 6 bases between. This CDR3 comprises 12 residues. CDR1 SGHAT and CDR2 FQNNGV come from the germline V gene. CDR3 sequence reads: CASRRRNTEAFF. In nucleotides, the CDR3 is TGTGCCAGCAGGAGGAGGAACACTGAAGCTTTCTTT.

The chain combines TRBV6-2 or TRBV6-3 with TRBJ1-5; a possible D gene is TRBD1 (5 bases). Germline CDR1 reads MNHEY; CDR2 reads SVGEGT. V lost 3 bases, J lost 4 bases, and 10 bases lay in between. This CDR3 has 14 amino acids. CDR3 coding DNA: TGTGCCAGCAGTTATTACAGGTCTAATCAGCCCCAGCATTTT. It encodes CASSYYRSNQPQHF.